Listed below are T cell receptor beta chains from one sample, sequenced in a study of blood T cell repertoires in COVID-19. This table comes from immunoSEQ multiplex PCR, and its TCRdb copy is limited to in-frame clones, with some not included. The sample comprises 150,000 to 200,000 clones, more than 70% of which are singletons, and 5% to 8% rests with the top ten. Sequenced material: PBMCs or T cells enriched from blood (not recorded which). The source of these receptors is a man aged 40-50 years who had recovered from COVID-19. Each CDR3 is given with its conserved first and last residue. The order of the fields is clone size, J gene, D gene, V gene, CDR3 DNA, CDR3 protein. A D gene is named only where the DNA matches it firmly. Where a row states a size, it is once, few, many or the class of an expanded clone; other rows omit it.

-,TRBJ2-3,-,TRBV10-3,TGTGCCATCAGGACTGACAGCGAGGATACGCAGTATTTT,CAIRTDSEDTQYF
-,TRBJ2-7,TRBD2,TRBV27,TGTGCCAGCAGTTTATCGGGGACTAGCGGGAGCAAGCAGTACTTC,CASSLSGTSGSKQYF
-,TRBJ1-4,-,TRBV25-1,TGTGCCAGCAGTGACAAAGAAAAACTGTTTTTT,CASSDKEKLFF
-,TRBJ1-1,-,TRBV7-9,TGTGCCAGCAGCTCAGGGGCTTCATGGACTGAAGCTTTCTTT,CASSSGASWTEAFF
few,TRBJ2-1,-,TRBV18,TGTGCCAGCTCACCTAATGGGGGCACAAACAATGAGCAGTTCTTC,CASSPNGGTNNEQFF
-,TRBJ2-7,TRBD2,TRBV11-3,TGTGCCAGCAGCTTAGGGACTAGCGGGCATTACGAGCAGTACTTC,CASSLGTSGHYEQYF
-,TRBJ2-1,-,TRBV28,TGTGCCAGCGTTGACCATCCGAGGCCCGAGCAGTTCTTC,CASVDHPRPEQFF
once,TRBJ2-2,-,TRBV27,TGTGCCAGCAGACTTCCGGGAGCACTTCCCGGGGAGCTGTTTTTT,CASRLPGALPGELFF
few,TRBJ1-2,-,TRBV5-1,TGCGCCAGCAGCTTCCAGGGGAGCGGTGGCTACACCTTC,CASSFQGSGGYTF
-,TRBJ2-1,TRBD2,TRBV7-2,TGTGCCAGCAGCTATACCACAGCGGGGGGTTACAATGAGCAGTTCTTC,CASSYTTAGGYNEQFF
few,TRBJ1-5,-,TRBV6-5,TGTGCCAGCAGTTCGGGAGTGGCCGGCAATCAGCCCCAGCATTTT,CASSSGVAGNQPQHF
-,TRBJ1-2,-,TRBV27,TGTGCCAGCAGCCCGACCGGGACAACGGGCTACACCTTC,CASSPTGTTGYTF
-,TRBJ2-3,-,TRBV18,TGTGCCAGCTCACCAGGTTATATGAGGACAGATACGCAGTATTTT,CASSPGYMRTDTQYF
once,TRBJ2-7,-,TRBV14,TGTGCCAGCAGCCTGGGGGCGTCCTACGAGCAGTACTTC,CASSLGASYEQYF
-,TRBJ2-5,-,TRBV15,TGTGCCACTTTCGGGGGTCCAGGGGAGACCCAGTACTTC,CATFGGPGETQYF
-,TRBJ2-3,TRBD2,TRBV27,TGTGCCAGCAGTCTTCGACTAGCGGGGGGTAGAGATACGCAGTATTTT,CASSLRLAGGRDTQYF
-,TRBJ1-1,-,TRBV28,TGTGCCAGCTCCCTCGGTTACAGGGACACTGAAGCTTTCTTT,CASSLGYRDTEAFF
-,TRBJ2-7,-,TRBV27,TGTGCCAGCAGTTTAGGGGGCCCCTACGAGCAGTACTTC,CASSLGGPYEQYF
-,TRBJ2-5,TRBD2,TRBV3-1/TRBV3-2,TGTGCCAGCAGCTCATATAGCGGGAGTGGATGGGAGACCCAGTACTTC,CASSSYSGSGWETQYF
few,TRBJ1-5,-,TRBV10-3,TGTCCGAACAGGAGGGCACATAGCAATCAGCCCCAGCATTTT,CPNRRAHSNQPQHF
-,TRBJ2-2,TRBD2,TRBV5-4,TGTGCCACTCGGACTAGCCGTGTTAACGGGGAGCTGTTTTTT,CATRTSRVNGELFF
-,TRBJ2-7,TRBD1,TRBV14,TGTGCCAGCAGCCAAGGAGGGGGCGTACACGAGCAGTACTTC,CASSQGGGVHEQYF
-,TRBJ1-5,TRBD1,TRBV6-6,TGTGCCAGCACCGGGGACAGGACTAATCAGCCCCAGCATTTT,CASTGDRTNQPQHF
-,TRBJ2-5,TRBD1,TRBV19,TGTGCCAGTAGTATGGACAGGGGTAGGGAGACCCAGTACTTC,CASSMDRGRETQYF
-,TRBJ1-4,-,TRBV5-1,TGCGCCAGCAGAACAGGGCCAACTAATGAAAAACTGTTTTTT,CASRTGPTNEKLFF
once,TRBJ2-2,TRBD1,TRBV25-1,TGTGCCAGCCGGGACAGCCCGAACACCGGGGAGCTGTTTTTT,CASRDSPNTGELFF
few,TRBJ2-7,TRBD1,TRBV7-9,TGTGCCAGCAGACGGGACAGGGACTCCTACGAGCAGTACTTC,CASRRDRDSYEQYF
-,TRBJ1-2,-,TRBV5-1,TGCGCCAGCAGCTTTGGGCGGGAGGGCTACACCTTC,CASSFGREGYTF
-,TRBJ1-4,TRBD1,TRBV4-1,TGCGCCAGCAAGGGGGCTGATGAAAAACTGTTTTTT,CASKGADEKLFF
-,TRBJ2-7,TRBD2,TRBV28,TGTGCCAGCAGTTCCCAGACTAGCGGGAGATCGTACGAGCAGTACTTC,CASSSQTSGRSYEQYF
-,TRBJ1-1,-,TRBV5-6,TGTGCCAGCAGCTTAGGGAGCACTGAAGCTTTCTTT,CASSLGSTEAFF
-,TRBJ1-3,-,TRBV19,TGTGCCAGTCATCCCCACTCTGGAAACACCATATATTTT,CASHPHSGNTIYF
once,TRBJ1-4,TRBD1,TRBV30,TGTGCCTGGAGTGCCGGGACAGGGAATGAAAAACTGTTTTTT,CAWSAGTGNEKLFF
-,TRBJ2-3,-,TRBV27,TGTGCCAGCAGTTTATGGGGGGTCGAAACAGATACGCAGTATTTT,CASSLWGVETDTQYF
once,TRBJ2-7,-,TRBV19,TGTGCCAGTAGTATCTCCAGCGCGAACGAGCAGTACTTC,CASSISSANEQYF
-,TRBJ2-2,-,TRBV18,TGTGCCAGCTCCCGAAGGAGTGGAGGGGGCGCGTCGGACACCGGGGAGCTGTTTTTT,CASSRRSGGGASDTGELFF
few,TRBJ2-7,-,TRBV7-3,TGTGCCAGCAGCCCAACTCACCAAGCTCCCGAGCAGTACTTC,CASSPTHQAPEQYF
-,TRBJ1-6,-,TRBV9,TGTGCCAGCAGCGGGAGCATGGCCCCCACCCTCCACTTT,CASSGSMAPTLHF
-,TRBJ2-7,TRBD2,TRBV4-1,TGCGCCAGCAGCCAAGAAAGAGGCCGAGGACTAGCGGGAGGCGAGCAGTACTTC,CASSQERGRGLAGGEQYF
once,TRBJ2-1,TRBD2,TRBV4-2,TGTGCCAGCAGCCAAGAAGCCGATAGCGGGATTTACAATGAGCAGTTCTTC,CASSQEADSGIYNEQFF
-,TRBJ1-6,-,TRBV30,TGTGCCTGGAACCAAGGGCCGGACATTTATAATTCACCCCTCCACTTT,CAWNQGPDIYNSPLHF
-,TRBJ2-7,TRBD1,TRBV19,TGTGCCAGTAGTATAGCCCAGGACAGGATCCACGAGCAGTACTTC,CASSIAQDRIHEQYF
-,TRBJ2-1,TRBD2,TRBV9,TGTGCCAGCGGCCCTAGCGGGAGTAATGAGCAGTTCTTC,CASGPSGSNEQFF